The 31 T cell receptor beta chains listed next were all sequenced from one sample in a study of blood T cell repertoires in COVID-19. The data were produced by immunoSEQ multiplex PCR, yet TCRdb's version contains in-frame clones alone and is incomplete. Of 170,000 or so clones listed, 80% to 90% are singletons. The sample taken for sequencing was peripheral blood. These receptors came from a woman aged 70-85 years with COVID-19, enrolled during active disease.

V usage is TRBV7-6 and J usage is TRBJ1-4; TRBD1 matches at 10 bases. V dropped 4 bases and J dropped 7; count of bases not matched to a gene: 6. Germline values: CDR1 SGHVS, CDR2 FNYEAQ. This CDR3 comprises 15 residues. CDR3 residues: CASSSTGGLGEKLFF. The CDR3 DNA reads as TGTGCCAGCAGCTCGACAGGGGGCCTGGGTGAAAAACTGTTTTTT.

This clone has just one count. The J gene is TRBJ1-2, the V gene TRBV27; 11 bases agree with TRBD1. Trimming at V came to 5 bases and at J to 7 bases, leaving 9 bases not matched to a gene. Germline CDR1 and CDR2: MNHEY and SMNVEV (reference sequence). The CDR3 loop spans 15 amino acids. In DNA, the CDR3 is TGTGCCAGCAGTCTCACTGGACAGGGGGCTGGTGGCTACACCTTC. Translating gives CASSLTGQGAGGYTF.

The gene calls are TRBV12-5 and TRBJ2-7; D is perhaps TRBD2 (6 bases). V shed 8 bases and J shed 1 base, with 15 bases lying between them. The CDR3 is 14 residues long. Germline V gene lookup returns CDR1 LGHNT and CDR2 FRNRAP. Here the CDR3 DNA reads TGTGCTAGTAAAAAGACTAGTATTTCCTACGAGCAGTACTTC. Translating gives CASKKTSISYEQYF. The complete variable domain, with remaining parts taken from reference TRBV12-5 and TRBJ2-7, reads DARVTQTPRHKVTEMGQEVTMRCQPILGHNTVFWYRQTMMQGLELLAYFRNRAPLDDSGMPKDRFSAEMPDATLATLKIQPSEPRDSAVYFCASKKTSISYEQYFGPGTRLTVT.

The chain joins TRBV7-6 to TRBJ1-2; no clear D. This CDR3 is 15 amino acids long. V lost 2 bases to trimming and J lost 4 bases, with 14 bases between them. Germline loops: CDR1 SGHVS, CDR2 FNYEAQ. CDR3 DNA: TGTGCCAGCAGCTTATCCCCCCGGGGAAGCTATGGCTACACCTTC. This codes for CASSLSPRGSYGYTF.

The chain joins TRBV24-1 to TRBJ2-7; maybe TRBD1 (5 bases). The CDR3 runs to 12 residues. V lost 4 bases and J 6 bases, leaving 9 bases between the germline ends. CDR1 and CDR2 from the germline V gene are KGHDR and SFDVKD. Here the CDR3 reads CATSETTGEQYF. The CDR3 nucleotides read TGTGCCACCAGTGAGACCACAGGCGAGCAGTACTTC.

The chain combines TRBV7-2 with TRBJ2-7; D unclear. V shed 2 bases and J shed 4 bases, with 27 bases lying between them. Germline V gene lookup returns CDR1 SGHTA and CDR2 FQGNSA. This CDR3 comprises 19 residues. The CDR3 reads CASSLSLNSLIGDTYEQYF. For the CDR3, the DNA is TGTGCCAGCAGCTTAAGTTTAAATAGCCTTATCGGCGATACGTACGAGCAGTACTTC.

The CDR3 region is CASSLYSSYEQYF. CDR3 bases: TGTGCCAGCAGTTTATACAGCTCCTACGAGCAGTACTTC. The chain couples TRBV27 to TRBJ2-7; D not resolved. CDR1 and CDR2 (germline): MNHEY, SMNVEV (reference sequence). The CDR3 length is 13 residues. V lost 1 base and J lost 0, with 4 bases in between.

V and J are TRBV6-5 and TRBJ1-5, with 7 bases that match TRBD1. CDR1 is MNHEY and CDR2 is SVGAGI in the germline V gene. J lost 4 bases, V lost 0 bases, and 3 bases had no gene match. The CDR3 runs 15 residues. As DNA, the CDR3 is TGTGCCAGCAGTTACTCGGGACAGCTTAATCAGCCCCAGCATTTT. It translates to CASSYSGQLNQPQHF.

V usage is TRBV4-1 and J usage is TRBJ2-1; TRBD2 agrees at 7 bases. This CDR3 comprises 13 residues. With 4 bases clipped from V and 4 bases from J, the junction kept 1 base outside the gene matches. CDR1 and CDR2 from the germline V gene are MGHRA and YSYEKL. CDR3 DNA sequence: TGCGCCAGCAGCCCGGGGGGTTACAATGAGCAGTTCTTC. Translated, it gives CASSPGGYNEQFF.

The genes are TRBV18 and TRBJ2-6, with 13 bases that match TRBD2. Per germline, CDR1 KGHSH and CDR2 LQKENI. The CDR3 consists of 22 residues. With 1 base clipped from V and 4 bases from J, the junction kept 16 bases outside the gene matches. CDR3 in amino acids: CASSPREGLGLAGAPGANVLTF. The CDR3, as DNA: TGTGCCAGCTCACCACGGGAGGGTCTAGGACTAGCGGGAGCACCGGGGGCCAACGTCCTGACTTTC.

DNA for the CDR3: TGCGCCAGCACATCCGTCCGGCGGGAGGGCACAGATACGCAGTATTTT. Its protein is CASTSVRREGTDTQYF. The genes are TRBV10-1 and TRBJ2-3; 8 bases fit TRBD2. Trimming cost V 7 bases and J 1 base; bases outside gene matches: 10. Germline assignment: CDR1 WNHNN and CDR2 SYGVQD (reference sequence). CDR3 length: 16 amino acids.

V and J are TRBV11-3 and TRBJ2-2, with D perhaps matching TRBD1 (6 bases). The CDR3 is 15 residues long. Germline lookup yields CDR1 SGHNT and CDR2 YENEEA. The ends were cut back, 5 bases at V and 1 base at J, with 11 bases in the middle. CDR3: CASSARQENTGELFF. The DNA of the CDR3 is TGTGCCAGCAGCGCCCGACAGGAGAACACCGGGGAGCTGTTTTTT.

The chain carries TRBV29-1 and TRBJ2-5, with D possibly TRBD1 on 6 matching bases. The CDR3 is 13 residues long. The germline V and J ends were trimmed by 3 bases and 5 bases, with 13 bases remaining between them. Germline CDR1 SQVTM, CDR2 ANQGSEA. The CDR3 loop reads CSVDLGQFETQYF. CDR3 bases: TGCAGCGTTGATTTAGGACAGTTCGAGACCCAGTACTTC.

The chain uses TRBV7-2 and TRBJ2-7; 9 positions match TRBD1. The V gene's germline CDR1 is SGHTA and CDR2 FQGNSA. The CDR3 loop spans 14 amino acids. Germline trimming cut 6 bases from V and 3 bases from J; bases unmatched to any gene: 6. The CDR3 is CASSSQGARYEQYF. Here the CDR3 DNA reads TGTGCCAGCAGTTCACAGGGGGCGCGCTACGAGCAGTACTTC.

V and J are TRBV10-3 and TRBJ2-2, with TRBD2 identical over 9 bases. The CDR3 is 15 amino acids. Germline trimming cut 6 bases from V and 7 bases from J; bases unmatched to any gene: 9. The V gene's germline CDR1 is ENHRY and CDR2 SYGVKD. The CDR3 loop is CAIRGRTSAIGELFF. CDR3 sequence (DNA): TGTGCCATCAGGGGTCGGACTAGCGCGATCGGGGAGCTGTTTTTT.

This chain joins TRBV7-9 and TRBJ1-4; 8 positions agree with TRBD1. CDR3 size: 16 residues. Germline V gives CDR1 SEHNR, CDR2 FQNEAQ (reference sequence). V lost 5 bases to trimming and J lost 7 bases; unmatched junction nucleotides: 12. The CDR3 spells CASSRGQGGFFEKLFF. For the CDR3, the DNA is TGTGCCAGCAGCCGTGGACAGGGAGGGTTCTTTGAAAAACTGTTTTTT.

The V gene is TRBV21-1, the J gene TRBJ1-5; the D segment call TRBD1 is taken from the table without a DNA check. TRBV21-1 is a pseudogene locus. CDR3 size: 15 residues. CDR3 residues: CASSKDRDGNQPQHF. The CDR3 nucleotides read TGTGCCAGCAGCAAAGACAGGGACGGCAATCAGCCCCAGCATTTT.

The rearrangement joins TRBV2 to TRBJ2-3; D is ambiguous. The V end lost 6 bases, the J end lost 6 bases, and 13 bases lay between the germline ends. Germline values: CDR1 SNHLY, CDR2 FYNNEI. The CDR3 contains 13 residues. CDR3 in DNA: TGTGCCAGCAGCCTTGATGGGCGTGATACGCAGTATTTT. Protein sequence: CASSLDGRDTQYF.

The gene calls are TRBV6-4 and TRBJ1-3; the match to TRBD1 covers 11 bases. The CDR3 is 17 amino acids. The ends lost 2 bases at V and 4 bases at J; junction bases unmatched: 7. CDR1 is MRHNA and CDR2 is SNTAGT in the germline V gene. In DNA form, the CDR3 reads TGTGCCAGCAGTGACCCCGGACAGGGGGCCATAGGAAACACCATATATTTT. This sequence encodes CASSDPGQGAIGNTIYF.

This rearrangement joins TRBV27 to TRBJ2-7; TRBD2 agrees at 10 bases. The V gene end was trimmed by 5 bases and the J gene end by 5 bases; junction bases not matched to a gene: 12. The CDR3 loop spans 16 amino acids. The germline V gene encodes CDR1 MNHEY and CDR2 SMNVEV (reference sequence). CDR3 amino acids: CASSADPSGSTNEQYF. DNA for the CDR3: TGTGCCAGCAGTGCCGACCCTAGCGGGAGTACAAACGAGCAGTACTTC.

The rearrangement uses TRBV7-9 and TRBJ1-5; D remains ambiguous. Germline CDR1 reads SEHNR; CDR2 reads FQNEAQ (reference sequence). V lost 6 bases and J lost 1, with 13 bases in between. The CDR3 length is 15 residues. In nucleotides, the CDR3 is TGTGCCAGCAGTCGGGAAGGAGGGAGCAATCAGCCCCAGCATTTT. It codes for CASSREGGSNQPQHF.

This rearrangement joins TRBV6-5 to TRBJ2-3; unclear D gene. CDR1 and CDR2 (germline): MNHEY, SVGAGI. The CDR3 is 11 residues long. Trimming took 4 bases from V and 5 from J, leaving 4 bases between them. CDR3 loop: CASSSEDTQYF. In DNA form, the CDR3 reads TGTGCCAGCAGTTCAGAAGATACGCAGTATTTT.

V usage is TRBV7-2 and J usage is TRBJ2-2; perhaps TRBD2 as D (5 bases). Trimming pared 5 bases from V and 2 bases from J, leaving 18 bases between. The CDR3 length is 17 residues. The germline gives CDR1 SGHTA, CDR2 FQGNSA. The CDR3 loop is CASSQPYRLPNTGELFF. CDR3 coding DNA: TGTGCCAGCAGCCAACCTTACCGACTACCAAACACCGGGGAGCTGTTTTTT.

The chain carries TRBV30 and TRBJ2-7, with 7 bases matching TRBD1. Germline trimming cut 5 bases from V and 8 bases from J; bases unmatched to any gene: 9. Germline CDR1 and CDR2: GTSNPN and SVGIG (reference sequence). This CDR3 region has 12 residues. The CDR3 here is CAWETGSRKQYF. CDR3 sequence (DNA): TGTGCCTGGGAGACAGGGTCTCGTAAGCAGTACTTC.

The chain is built from TRBV6-5 and TRBJ1-2; 7 positions agree with TRBD1. Losses at the gene ends were 6 bases for V and 1 base for J; bases not matched to a gene: 5. CDR3 length: 14 residues. CDR1 and CDR2 from the germline V gene are MNHEY and SVGAGI. In DNA form, the CDR3 reads TGTGCCAGCAGCTCCGGACAGGATAACTATGGCTACACCTTC. Encoded protein: CASSSGQDNYGYTF.

V usage is TRBV3-1 (or the pseudogene TRBV3-2) and J usage is TRBJ2-1, with 11 bases that match TRBD2. Germline V gene sequence: CDR1 LGHDT, CDR2 YNNKEL (reference sequence). Trimming at V came to 2 bases and at J to 9 bases, leaving 9 bases not matched to a gene. CDR3 length: 16 residues. In nucleotides, the CDR3 is TGTGCCAGCAGCCAAAGGCCGGGACTAGCGGCCACTGAGCAGTTCTTC. It is translated as CASSQRPGLAATEQFF.

The chain couples TRBV12-5 to TRBJ2-6, with a weak D call TRBD2 (5 bases). Deletions cut 8 bases from V and 0 bases from J, with 17 bases between. Germline-derived CDR1 and CDR2 are LGHNT and FRNRAP. The CDR3 spans 17 residues. CDR3: CASSAIRGNSGANVLTF. Here the CDR3 DNA reads TGTGCTAGTTCGGCCATACGGGGAAACTCTGGGGCCAACGTCCTGACTTTC. Using reference TRBV12-5 and TRBJ2-6 for the parts outside the CDR3, the full variable domain is DARVTQTPRHKVTEMGQEVTMRCQPILGHNTVFWYRQTMMQGLELLAYFRNRAPLDDSGMPKDRFSAEMPDATLATLKIQPSEPRDSAVYFCASSAIRGNSGANVLTFGAGSRLTVL.

This clone was seen a few times. The sample holds other DNA sequences that translate to the same CDR3. The V gene is TRBV3-1 (or the pseudogene TRBV3-2), the J gene TRBJ2-7, with 12 bases identical to TRBD2. V trimming: 1 base; J trimming: 4 bases; junction bases outside the gene matches: 2. The CDR3 has 15 residues. Germline CDR1 LGHDT, CDR2 YNNKEL (reference sequence). CDR3 sequence (DNA): TGTGCCAGCAGCCAAGGGACTAGCGGGGCTTACGAGCAGTACTTC. Amino acid sequence: CASSQGTSGAYEQYF.

The V and J genes are TRBV7-2 and TRBJ1-3; D is uncertain. The germline V gene has CDR1 SGHTA and CDR2 FQGNSA. Deletions cut 2 bases from V and 3 bases from J, with 5 bases between. The CDR3 is 13 residues long. The CDR3 DNA reads as TGTGCCAGCAGCTTATCAAATGGAAACACCATATATTTT. It specifies CASSLSNGNTIYF.

J is TRBJ2-2 and V is TRBV19; 8 bases match TRBD2. The germline V gene encodes CDR1 LNHDA and CDR2 SQIVND (reference sequence). Germline trimming cut 4 bases from V and 5 bases from J; bases unmatched to any gene: 9. CDR3 length equals 16 residues. In nucleotides, the CDR3 is TGTGCCAGTAGTACAAAGGGACTAGGCGGTACCGGGGAGCTGTTTTTT. This encodes CASSTKGLGGTGELFF.

This chain uses TRBV3-1 (or the pseudogene TRBV3-2) with TRBJ2-1, with 10 bases that match TRBD2. The junction had 13 bases not matched to a gene; V was cut back by 9 bases and J by 8 bases. Per the germline V gene, CDR1 is LGHDT and CDR2 is YNNKEL (reference sequence). The CDR3 is made up of 15 amino acids. This chain's CDR3 is CASSGRPETSYEQFF. CDR3 nucleotides: TGTGCCAGTAGCGGGAGGCCCGAAACGTCCTATGAGCAGTTCTTC.